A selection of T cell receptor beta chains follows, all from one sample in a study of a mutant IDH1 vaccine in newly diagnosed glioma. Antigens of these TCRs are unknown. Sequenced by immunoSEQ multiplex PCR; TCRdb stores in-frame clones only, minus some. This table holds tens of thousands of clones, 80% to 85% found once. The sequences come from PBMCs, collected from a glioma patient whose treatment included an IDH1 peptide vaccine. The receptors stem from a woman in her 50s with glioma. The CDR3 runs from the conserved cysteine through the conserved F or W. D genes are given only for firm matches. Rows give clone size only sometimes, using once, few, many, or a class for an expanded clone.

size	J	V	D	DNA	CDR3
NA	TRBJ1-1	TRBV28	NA	TGTGCCAGCGGAGGATATATGAACACTGAAGCTTTCTTT	CASGGYMNTEAFF
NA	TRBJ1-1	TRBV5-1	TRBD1	TGCGCCAGCAGCATTGGACAGGGGGCTGTTGAAGCTTTCTTT	CASSIGQGAVEAFF
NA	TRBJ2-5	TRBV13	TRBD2	TGTGCCAGCAGCTTCTCGGGGGGGCGTATTGGGGAGACCCAGTACTTC	CASSFSGGRIGETQYF
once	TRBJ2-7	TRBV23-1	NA	TGCGCCAGCAGTCTAGTGGACAGTTTCGACTACGAGCAGTACTTC	CASSLVDSFDYEQYF
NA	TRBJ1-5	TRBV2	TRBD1	TGTGCCAGCCGGGACAGGGGTAATCAGCCCCAGCATTTT	CASRDRGNQPQHF
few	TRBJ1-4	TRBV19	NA	TGTGCCAGTAGTATGCTTAAGACGGCCTTCAATGAAAAACTGTTTTTT	CASSMLKTAFNEKLFF
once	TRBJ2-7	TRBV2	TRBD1	TGTGCCAGCCAGGGGACAGGGAACGAGCAGTACTTC	CASQGTGNEQYF
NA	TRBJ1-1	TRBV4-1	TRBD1	TGCGCCAGCAGCCAAGATAGGGGGACAGGGTATAGGGGCACTGAAGCTTTCTTT	CASSQDRGTGYRGTEAFF
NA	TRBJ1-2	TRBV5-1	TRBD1	TGCGCCAGCAGCTTGGACCCGGGACAGGTCTATGGCTACACCTTC	CASSLDPGQVYGYTF
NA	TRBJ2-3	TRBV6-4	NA	TGTGCCAGCAGTGATGGGAGCTTAACTAGCACAGATACGCAGTATTTT	CASSDGSLTSTDTQYF
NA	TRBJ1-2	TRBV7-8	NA	TGTGCCAGCAGCTTAGACCCTAGGTCAGGAGGCTACACCTTC	CASSLDPRSGGYTF
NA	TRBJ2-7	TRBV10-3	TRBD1	TGTGCCATCAACACGCCGGGACAGGGGAGGTCCGAGCAGTACTTC	CAINTPGQGRSEQYF
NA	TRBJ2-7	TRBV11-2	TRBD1	TGTGCCAGCAGCTTAGACGGGACAGGCACGGACGAGCAGTACTTC	CASSLDGTGTDEQYF
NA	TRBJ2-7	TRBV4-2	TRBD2	TGTGCCAGCAGCAGAGGACTAGCGGGGGGCTCCTACGAGCAGTACTTC	CASSRGLAGGSYEQYF
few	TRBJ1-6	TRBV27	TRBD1	TGTGCCAGCAGTTTATCGGGGACAGGGAGGATCTCACCCCTCCACTTT	CASSLSGTGRISPLHF
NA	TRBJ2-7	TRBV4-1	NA	TGCGCCAGCAGCCAAGATGCCAGGGCCCCCTACGAGCAGTACTTC	CASSQDARAPYEQYF
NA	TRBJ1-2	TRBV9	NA	TGTGCCAGCAGCGTAGATGGGGCCGCCGGGGATGGCTACACCTTC	CASSVDGAAGDGYTF
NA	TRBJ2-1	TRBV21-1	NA	TGTGCCAGCACCGAAATCAATGAGCAGTTCTTC	CASTEINEQFF
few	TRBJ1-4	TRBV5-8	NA	TGTGCCAGCAGCTCGGAAGGGGCCTCTAATGAAAAACTGTTTTTT	CASSSEGASNEKLFF
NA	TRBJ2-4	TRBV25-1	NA	TGTGCCAGCAGTGAACCGACGTTACACGGGGGCTACTTC	CASSEPTLHGGYF
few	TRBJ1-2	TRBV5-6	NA	NA	CASSLALGMGGYTF
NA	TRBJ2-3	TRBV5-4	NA	TGTGCCAGCAGCTTGGACGTCCTCACATCCACAGATACGCAGTATTTT	CASSLDVLTSTDTQYF
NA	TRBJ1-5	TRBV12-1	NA	TGTGCCAGCACCAGAACAGGCGCGTATAGCAATCAGCCCCAGCATTTT	CASTRTGAYSNQPQHF
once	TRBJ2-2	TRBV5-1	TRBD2	TGCGCCAGCAGCTATAGCGGGGGGCCCACCGGGGAGCTGTTTTTT	CASSYSGGPTGELFF
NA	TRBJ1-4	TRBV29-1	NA	TGCAGCGCCCAGGCAATACCAACTAATGAAAAACTGTTTTTT	CSAQAIPTNEKLFF
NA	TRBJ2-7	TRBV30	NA	TGTGCCTGGAGTGGAGGAGGGTCCTCCTACGAGCAGTACTTC	CAWSGGGSSYEQYF
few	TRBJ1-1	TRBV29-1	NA	TGCAGCGTCGACCGGGCCATGAACACTGAAGCTTTCTTT	CSVDRAMNTEAFF
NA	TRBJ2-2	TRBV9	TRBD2	TGTGCCAGCAGCGCATCCCATCCGGGACTAGCGGGGGGTAGACATCTCACATACACCGGGGAGCTGTTTTTT	CASSASHPGLAGGRHLTYTGELFF
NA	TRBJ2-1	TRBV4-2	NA	TGTGCCAGCAGCCAAGGACAACTAGGGTCATACAATGAGCAGTTCTTC	CASSQGQLGSYNEQFF
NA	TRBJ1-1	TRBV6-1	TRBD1	TGTGCCAGCACTATAGGACAGGTGAACACTGAAGCTTTCTTT	CASTIGQVNTEAFF
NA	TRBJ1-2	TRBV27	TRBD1	TGTGCCAGCAGTCCGCGGACAGGGGAAAGCTATGGCTACACCTTC	CASSPRTGESYGYTF
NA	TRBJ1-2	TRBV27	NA	TGTGCCAGCAGTACTCAGTTACGGGATGGCTACACCTTC	CASSTQLRDGYTF
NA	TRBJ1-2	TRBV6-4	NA	TGTGCCAGCAGTGACTCGAATCGGGGGGATTGGATCTATGGCTACACCTTC	CASSDSNRGDWIYGYTF
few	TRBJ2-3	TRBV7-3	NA	TGTGCCAGCAGCTTGCTGGGGGGCACAGATACGCAGTATTTT	CASSLLGGTDTQYF
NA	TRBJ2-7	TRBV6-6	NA	TGTGCCAGCAGTTTCCACAGGGCGGATGACGAGCAGTACTTC	CASSFHRADDEQYF
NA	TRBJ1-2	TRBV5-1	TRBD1	TGCGCCAGCAGCTTGGGACAGGGGAACTATGGCTACACCTTC	CASSLGQGNYGYTF
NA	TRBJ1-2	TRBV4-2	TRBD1	TGTGCCAGCAGCCAGGGGTCACTGCAGGGGGTAGGGAACTATGGCTACACCTTC	CASSQGSLQGVGNYGYTF
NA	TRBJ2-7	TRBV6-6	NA	TGTGCCAGCAGTTACAGGGACTCCTACGAGCAGTACTTC	CASSYRDSYEQYF
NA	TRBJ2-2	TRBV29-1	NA	TGCAGCGTTGATCCGGACAGAAACACCGGGGAGCTGTTTTTT	CSVDPDRNTGELFF
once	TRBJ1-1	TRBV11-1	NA	TGTGCCAGCAGCTTACAGGGAACAGTAGCTTTCTTT	CASSLQGTVAFF
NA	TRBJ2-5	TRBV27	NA	TGTGCCAGCAGTTTAGGGGCAGGGCGGGCAGGGACCCAGTACTTC	CASSLGAGRAGTQYF
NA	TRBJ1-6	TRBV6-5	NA	TGTGCCAGCAGTTACGGGGGCTCCTATAATTCACCCCTCCACTTT	CASSYGGSYNSPLHF
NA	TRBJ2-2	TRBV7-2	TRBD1	TGTGCCAGCAGCTTACGACAGGGGAACACCGGGGAGCTGTTTTTT	CASSLRQGNTGELFF
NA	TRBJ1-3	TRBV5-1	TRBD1	TGCGCCAGCAGCTTGGGACAGGGAAGGTCTCCAAACACCATATATTTT	CASSLGQGRSPNTIYF
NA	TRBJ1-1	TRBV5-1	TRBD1	TGCGCCAGCAGCTCTACCGGGACAGGAGGGCAGTCTGAAGCTTTCTTT	CASSSTGTGGQSEAFF
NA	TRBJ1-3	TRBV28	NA	TGTGCCAGCGAACTCCCTGGAAACACCATATATTTT	CASELPGNTIYF
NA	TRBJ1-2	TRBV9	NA	TGTGCCAGCAGCGTATGGGGTGGTGGCTACACCTTC	CASSVWGGGYTF
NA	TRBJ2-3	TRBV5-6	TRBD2	TGTGCCAGCAGCTCAGCGGGGGGGGTTCAAGATACGCAGTATTTT	CASSSAGGVQDTQYF
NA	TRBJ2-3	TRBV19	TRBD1	TGTGCCAGTAGTCCGGGACAGGGGTACACAGATACGCAGTATTTT	CASSPGQGYTDTQYF
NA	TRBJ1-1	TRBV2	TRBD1	TGTGCCAGCACCCTTAAATCGACAGGGAGCACTGAAGCTTTCTTT	CASTLKSTGSTEAFF
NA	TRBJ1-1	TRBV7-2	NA	TGTGCCAGCAGCTTGGGGGTTACAGAAGAAGCTTTCTTT	CASSLGVTEEAFF
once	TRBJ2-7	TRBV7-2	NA	TGTGCCAGCAGCTACCGAGGGGCGAGAGAGCAGTACTTC	CASSYRGAREQYF
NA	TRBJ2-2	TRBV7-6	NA	TGTGCCAGCAGCTTCGGGGGCTCCCGCCGGGAGCTGTTTTTT	CASSFGGSRRELFF
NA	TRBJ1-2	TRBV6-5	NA	TGTGCCAGCAGAAGACTGGGGGGCTACACCTTC	CASRRLGGYTF
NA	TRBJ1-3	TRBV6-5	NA	TGTGCCAGCAGTTACTTGGGGCCGGGCGGAAACACCATATATTTT	CASSYLGPGGNTIYF
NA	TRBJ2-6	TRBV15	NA	TGTGCCACCAGCGGAGACAATGGGGCCAACGTCCTGACTTTC	CATSGDNGANVLTF
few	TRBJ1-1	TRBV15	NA	TGTGCCACCAGCAGAGATGGGATCTTAACGGGGGCTTTCTTT	CATSRDGILTGAFF
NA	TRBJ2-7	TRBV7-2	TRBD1	TGTGCCAGCAGCTCAGCGGTCGGACAGGGGGCATCCCGGGAGCAGTACTTC	CASSSAVGQGASREQYF